These 22 T cell receptor beta chains share one sample of origin, sequenced in a study of vaccination effects on CD4 cells after COVID-19. The protocol was immunoSEQ multiplex PCR, while the TCRdb copy is restricted to in-frame clones and leaves out a portion. The sample lists around 81,000 clones; around 74% were seen once. These TCRs are of unknown antigen specificity. Sequencing was preceded by expansion of antigen-specific CD4+ T cells with viral peptide pools in the ViraFEST assay. With approximately 10 days of culture completed, CD4+ T cells were isolated. Participants completed two doses of the BNT162b2 or mRNA-1273 vaccine. The input for sequencing was CD4+ T cells from PBMCs cultured with HCoV-OC43 spike peptides, taken after COVID-19 vaccination. Subset of the sample: HCoV-OC43 spike overlapping peptide pool stimulation. The receptor set was obtained from a human donor who received a COVID-19 vaccine.

This clone was seen more than once but under ten times. The V gene is TRBV30, the J gene TRBJ1-1; D is undetermined. V was pared by 2 bases and J by 1 base, with 8 bases between. Germline V gives CDR1 GTSNPN, CDR2 SVGIG (reference sequence). This CDR3 has 13 residues. Here the CDR3 reads CAWSLGENTEAFF. The CDR3 DNA reads as TGTGCCTGGAGTCTGGGCGAGAACACTGAAGCTTTCTTT. The full variable domain, in which reference TRBV30 and TRBJ1-1 provide the parts outside the CDR3, is SQTIHQWPATLVQPVGSPLSLECTVEGTSNPNLYWYRQAAGRGLQLLFYSVGIGQISSEVPQNLSASRPQDRQFILSSKKLLLSDSGFYLCAWSLGENTEAFFGQGTRLTVV.

The chain is built from TRBV6-4 and TRBJ2-1; 7 nucleotides align to TRBD2. The V gene end was trimmed by 5 bases and the J gene end by 3 bases; junction bases not matched to a gene: 4. The V gene's germline CDR1 is MRHNA and CDR2 SNTAGT. The CDR3 sequence is 14 residues long. The DNA of the CDR3 is TGTGCCAGCAGTCAACTAGCGAGCTACAATGAGCAGTTCTTC. It codes for CASSQLASYNEQFF.

The rearrangement links TRBV19 to TRBJ2-5, with 7 bases that match TRBD1. V gave up 3 bases and J gave up 3 bases; unmatched junction bases: 10. The CDR3 spans 16 residues. Germline V lookup: CDR1 LNHDA, CDR2 SQIVND (reference sequence). The CDR3, as DNA: TGTGCCAGTAGTATGAAACAGGGGAGAGGCGAAGAGACCCAGTACTTC. It specifies CASSMKQGRGEETQYF.

This clone was counted between two and nine times. This chain links TRBV7-2 with TRBJ1-5; the match to TRBD1 covers 10 bases. J lost 16 bases, V lost 3 bases, and 9 bases had no gene match. From germline, CDR1 is SGHTA and CDR2 FQGNSA. The CDR3 sequence is 13 residues long. The CDR3 protein is CASSFLRDRGLHF. The CDR3 DNA is TGTGCCAGCAGCTTCCTAAGGGACAGGGGTTTACATTTT.

CDR3 sequence: CASSLPPRGPSETQYF. CDR3 sequence (DNA): TGTGCCAGCAGCTTACCCCCGCGGGGACCCTCGGAGACCCAGTACTTC. The rearrangement joins TRBV7-3 to TRBJ2-5; possible D gene TRBD2, 6 bases. Trimming took 2 bases from V and 5 from J, leaving 18 bases between them. CDR1 SGHTA and CDR2 FQGTGA come from the germline V gene. The CDR3 spans 16 residues.

The chain couples TRBV3-1 (or the pseudogene TRBV3-2) to TRBJ2-1; D could derive from TRBD1 or TRBD2 (5 bases each). Germline V gene sequence: CDR1 LGHDT, CDR2 YNNKEL (reference sequence). This CDR3 is 15 amino acids long. Trimming stripped 4 bases from V and 4 bases from J, with 14 bases between. CDR3 in DNA: TGTGCCAGCAGCCCCTCCGGGGCCCGATACAATGAGCAGTTCTTC. It specifies CASSPSGARYNEQFF.

The J gene is TRBJ1-3, the V gene TRBV11-2; D is uncertain. Germline V lookup: CDR1 SGHAT, CDR2 FQNNGV. Trimming shortened V by 4 bases and J by 1 base, and 11 bases separated the two germline ends. The CDR3 has 15 residues. The CDR3 protein is CASSSPGGSGNTIYF. The CDR3, as DNA: TGTGCCAGCAGCTCCCCAGGTGGTTCTGGAAACACCATATATTTT.

The chain couples TRBV4-1 to TRBJ1-5; D not certain. CDR1 and CDR2 (germline): MGHRA, YSYEKL. The CDR3 contains 17 residues. V was cut by 0 bases and J by 3 bases, with 15 bases left in between. This CDR3 reads CASSQDPHYKNNQPQHF. The CDR3 nucleotides read TGCGCCAGCAGCCAAGATCCTCACTACAAGAACAATCAGCCCCAGCATTTT.

This clone showed up just once. The V and J genes are TRBV24-1 and TRBJ2-1; D uncertain. V was trimmed by 0 bases and J by 8 bases, leaving 10 bases between them. The CDR3 is 14 amino acids. Germline V lookup: CDR1 KGHDR, CDR2 SFDVKD. The CDR3 loop reads CATSDLGRRDEQFF. The DNA of the CDR3 is TGTGCCACCAGTGATTTGGGTAGGCGCGATGAGCAGTTCTTC.

The count of this clone is one. The chain couples TRBV10-3 to TRBJ2-5; the match to TRBD1 covers 8 bases. CDR1 is ENHRY and CDR2 is SYGVKD in the germline V gene. This CDR3 has 15 amino acids. V dropped 3 bases and J dropped 2; count of bases not matched to a gene: 5. This CDR3 reads CAISDWGQAQETQYF. The DNA of the CDR3 is TGTGCCATCAGTGATTGGGGACAGGCACAAGAGACCCAGTACTTC.

V is TRBV18 and J is TRBJ2-1, with 11 bases fitting TRBD1. After removal of 4 bases from V and 5 bases from J, the junction contained 4 bases not matched to a gene. CDR1 KGHSH and CDR2 LQKENI come from the germline V gene. The CDR3 is 15 amino acids. The CDR3 coding sequence is TGTGCCAGCTCACTCGGACAGGGGGCTAACAATGAGCAGTTCTTC. Protein sequence: CASSLGQGANNEQFF. Looking up the rest from reference TRBV18 and TRBJ2-1 gives the full variable domain: NAGVMQNPRHLVRRRGQEARLRCSPMKGHSHVYWYRQLPEEGLKFMVYLQKENIIDESGMPKERFSAEFPKEGPSILRIQQVVRGDSAAYFCASSLGQGANNEQFFGPGTRLTVL.

This clone appeared a few times. The chain recombines TRBV7-2 with TRBJ1-2; no firm D call. CDR3 size: 11 residues. The V end lost 5 bases, the J end lost 8 bases, and 9 bases lay between the germline ends. Germline CDR1 is SGHTA and CDR2 is FQGNSA. The DNA for the CDR3 is TGTGCCAGCAGCCCCGCCTTGGGCTACACCTTC. This encodes CASSPALGYTF.

V and J are TRBV5-1 and TRBJ1-4; a weak D match, TRBD1 (5 bases). The germline CDR1 and CDR2 sequences are SGHRS and YFSETQ. The CDR3 extends over 14 amino acids. Trimming stripped 1 base from V and 8 bases from J, with 12 bases between. The CDR3 here is CASSLSAGIEKLFF. Here the CDR3 DNA reads TGCGCCAGCAGCTTGTCGGCAGGGATCGAAAAACTGTTTTTT. Supplemented by reference TRBV5-1 and TRBJ1-4, the full variable domain reads KAGVTQTPRYLIKTRGQQVTLSCSPISGHRSVSWYQQTPGQGLQFLFEYFSETQRNKGNFPGRFSGRQFSNSRSEMNVSTLELGDSALYLCASSLSAGIEKLFFGSGTQLSVL.

The rearrangement uses TRBV5-5 and TRBJ2-7; 8 nucleotides match TRBD1. The CDR3 is made up of 15 amino acids. The ends lost 4 bases at V and 0 bases at J; junction bases unmatched: 6. Germline values: CDR1 SGHKS, CDR2 YYEKEE (reference sequence). The CDR3 spells CASSQRQGSSYEQYV. In DNA form, the CDR3 reads TGTGCCAGCAGCCAACGACAGGGGAGCTCCTACGAGCAGTACGTC.

The count of this clone is one. The chain carries TRBV4-2 and TRBJ2-2; D may be TRBD1 or TRBD2 (6 bases each). Looked up from germline, CDR1 is LGHNA and CDR2 is YNFKEQ. This CDR3 is built from 17 residues. V lost 3 bases and J 1 base, leaving 15 bases between the germline ends. CDR3 sequence reads: CASSQMGGVGNTGELFF. CDR3 DNA: TGTGCCAGCAGCCAGATGGGGGGCGTGGGGAACACCGGGGAGCTGTTTTTT.

V and J are TRBV24-1 and TRBJ1-3; the D is unclear. V gave up 4 bases and J gave up 0 bases, with 9 bases separating them. This CDR3 region has 15 residues. Germline CDR1 is KGHDR and CDR2 is SFDVKD. The CDR3: CATSDSRSSGNTIYF. The DNA of the CDR3 is TGTGCCACCAGTGACTCACGAAGCTCTGGAAACACCATATATTTT.

This clone was found once. CDR3 bases: TGTGCCAGCAGCCTGGACGGGACGGGGGAGACCCAGTACTTC. Its translation is CASSLDGTGETQYF. The V call is TRBV5-6, the J call TRBJ2-5; D may correspond to TRBD1 or TRBD2 (5 bases each). Germline CDR1 is SGHDT and CDR2 is YYEEEE. Trimming left V 4 bases short and J 5 bases short, with 15 bases between. The CDR3 contains 14 residues.

The chain joins TRBV9 to TRBJ2-3; unclear D gene. Germline lookup yields CDR1 SGDLS and CDR2 YYNGEE. CDR3 size: 16 residues. V was pared by 6 bases and J by 4 bases, with 21 bases between. CDR3 loop: CASTTQPGIAADTQYF. DNA of the CDR3: TGTGCCAGCACCACCCAACCCGGTATAGCCGCAGATACGCAGTATTTT.

The chain uses TRBV5-1 and TRBJ1-1; D gene uncertain. V gave up 3 bases and J gave up 0 bases, with 15 bases separating them. Germline V CDR1 and CDR2: SGHRS, YFSETQ. This CDR3 has 16 residues. In DNA, the CDR3 is TGCGCCAGCAGCTCCCGGACTGTGTCCATGAACACTGAAGCTTTCTTT. Translated, it gives CASSSRTVSMNTEAFF.

V is TRBV5-6 and J is TRBJ2-1, with 8 positions matching TRBD2. J lost 1 base, V lost 1 base, and 13 bases had no gene match. The CDR3 loop spans 19 amino acids. Germline V gene data show CDR1 as SGHDT and CDR2 as YYEEEE. CDR3 amino acids: CASSLWRGVLGSSYNEQFF. The DNA for the CDR3 is TGTGCCAGCAGCTTGTGGCGGGGGGTTTTGGGATCTTCCTACAATGAGCAGTTCTTC.

The chain recombines TRBV4-3 with TRBJ2-3; D might be TRBD2 (5 bases). V was trimmed by 0 bases and J by 4 bases, leaving 11 bases between them. Germline V gene sequence: CDR1 LGHNA, CDR2 YSLEER. The CDR3 is made up of 15 amino acids. The CDR3 loop reads CASSQDRLAADTQYF. CDR3 nucleotide sequence: TGCGCCAGCAGCCAAGATAGGCTAGCTGCAGATACGCAGTATTTT.

The J gene is TRBJ2-2, the V gene TRBV21-1; the table assigns TRBD1, which was not confirmed against the DNA. TRBV21-1 constitutes a pseudogene. This CDR3 region has 18 residues. The CDR3 coding sequence is TGTGCCAGCAGCAAAACGTTCAGGGGGACCGTTAACACCGGGGAGCTGTTTTTT. Translated: CASSKTFRGTVNTGELFF.